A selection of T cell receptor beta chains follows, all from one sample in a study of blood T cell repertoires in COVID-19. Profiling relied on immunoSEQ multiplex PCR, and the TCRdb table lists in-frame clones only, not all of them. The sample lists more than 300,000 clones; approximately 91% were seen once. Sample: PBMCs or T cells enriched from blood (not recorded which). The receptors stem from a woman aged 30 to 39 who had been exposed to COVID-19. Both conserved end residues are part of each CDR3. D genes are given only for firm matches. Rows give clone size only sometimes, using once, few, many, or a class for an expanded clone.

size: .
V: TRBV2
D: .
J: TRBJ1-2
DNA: TGTGCCAGCAGTGAACAGCCAGGCATCTATGGCTACACCTTC
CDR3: CASSEQPGIYGYTF

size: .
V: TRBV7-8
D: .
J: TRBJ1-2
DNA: TGTGCCAGCAGCTGGGGGGGGCAGAACTATGGCTACACCTTC
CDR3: CASSWGGQNYGYTF

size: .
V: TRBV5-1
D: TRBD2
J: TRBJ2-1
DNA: TGCGCCAGCAGGGGACTAGCGGGGGGCCCAAACAACTACAATGAGCAGTTCTTC
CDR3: CASRGLAGGPNNYNEQFF

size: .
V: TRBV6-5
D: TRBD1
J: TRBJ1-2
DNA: TGTGCCAGCAGGGCCCCAGGGACAGGTTATGGCTACACCTTC
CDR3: CASRAPGTGYGYTF

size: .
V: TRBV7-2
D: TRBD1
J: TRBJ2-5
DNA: TGTGCCAGGGAGCTCTACAGGGGGAAGTACCAAGAGACCCAGTACTTC
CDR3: CARELYRGKYQETQYF

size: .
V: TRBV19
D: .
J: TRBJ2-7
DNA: TGTGCCAGTAGTGACCCGGGACAAGTATCTACCGAGCAGTACTTC
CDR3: CASSDPGQVSTEQYF

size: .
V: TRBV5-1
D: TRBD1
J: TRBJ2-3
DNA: TGCGCCAGCAGCCCGGGACAGGGGGCGACAGATACGCAGTATTTT
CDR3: CASSPGQGATDTQYF

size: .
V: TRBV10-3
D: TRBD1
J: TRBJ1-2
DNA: TGTGCCATCAGTGACTTGGTTGAGGGGGCGCACTATGGCTACACCTTC
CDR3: CAISDLVEGAHYGYTF

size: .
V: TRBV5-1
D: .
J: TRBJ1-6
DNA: TGCGCCAGCAGCATCGACTTCTCGACAGACTATAATTCACCCCTCCACTTT
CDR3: CASSIDFSTDYNSPLHF

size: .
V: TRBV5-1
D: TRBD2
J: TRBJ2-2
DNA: TGCGCCAGCAGCTTGCTAGCGGGGGGCAACACCGGGGAGCTGTTTTTT
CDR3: CASSLLAGGNTGELFF

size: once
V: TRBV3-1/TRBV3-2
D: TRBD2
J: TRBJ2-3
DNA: TGTGCCAGCGGGCGGGGGGAGAATACGCAGTATTTT
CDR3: CASGRGENTQYF

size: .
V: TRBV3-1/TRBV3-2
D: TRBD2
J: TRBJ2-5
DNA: TGTGCCAGCAGCCAAGATCTGCTAGCGGGGGGTTGGTACCAAGAGACCCAGTACTTC
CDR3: CASSQDLLAGGWYQETQYF

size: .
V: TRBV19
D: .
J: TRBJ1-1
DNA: TGTGCCACCCGGAGGACTATGAACACTGAAGCTTTCTTT
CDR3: CATRRTMNTEAFF

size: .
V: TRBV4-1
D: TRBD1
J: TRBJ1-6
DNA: TGCGCCAGCAGCCAAGAAGGGACAGGGCGGTCACCCCTCCACTTT
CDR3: CASSQEGTGRSPLHF

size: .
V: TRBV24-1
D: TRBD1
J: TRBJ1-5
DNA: TGTGCCACCAGTGATATGACAGGGGGCTATAGCAATCAGCCCCAGCATTTT
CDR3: CATSDMTGGYSNQPQHF

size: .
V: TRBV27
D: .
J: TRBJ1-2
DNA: TGTGCCAGCAGTTTGGCCCCCCGGTCGCCGCGGGGCTACACCTTC
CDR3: CASSLAPRSPRGYTF

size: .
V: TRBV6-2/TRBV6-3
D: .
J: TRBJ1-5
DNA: TGTGCCAGCAGTTATGAGGGCTGGCAGCCCCAGCATTTT
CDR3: CASSYEGWQPQHF

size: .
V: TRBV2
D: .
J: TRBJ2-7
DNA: TGTGCCAGCACCCCGGAGGGGGGGTACGAGCAGTACTTC
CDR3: CASTPEGGYEQYF

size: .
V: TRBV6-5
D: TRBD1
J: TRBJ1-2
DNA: TGTGCCAGCAGGAACAGGGGTCGGCACTATGGCTACACCTTC
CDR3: CASRNRGRHYGYTF

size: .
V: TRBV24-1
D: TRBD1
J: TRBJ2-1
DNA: TGTGCCACCAGTGAAGGGACAGGGGAACCCAATGAGCAGTTCTTC
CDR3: CATSEGTGEPNEQFF

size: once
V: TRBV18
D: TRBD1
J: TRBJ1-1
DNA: TGTGCCAGCTCGCTCGGGACAGACACTGAAGCTTTCTTT
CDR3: CASSLGTDTEAFF

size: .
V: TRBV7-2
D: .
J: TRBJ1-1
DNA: TGTGCCAGCAGCTTAGGATCCCGGCCAGGGCTCACTGAAGCTTTCTTT
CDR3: CASSLGSRPGLTEAFF

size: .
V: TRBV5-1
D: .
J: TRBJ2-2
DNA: TGCGCCAGCAGCTTTGGGCCCGGGGAGCTGTTTTTT
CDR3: CASSFGPGELFF

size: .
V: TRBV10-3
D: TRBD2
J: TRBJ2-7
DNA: TGTGCCATCAGTGCCAGCCAGACTAGCGGGGGGAAGTACTTC
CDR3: CAISASQTSGGKYF

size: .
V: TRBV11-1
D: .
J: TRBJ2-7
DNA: TGTGCCAGCAGCTTGGGGGGACTTGAGCAGTACTTC
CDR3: CASSLGGLEQYF

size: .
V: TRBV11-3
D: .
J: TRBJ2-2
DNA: TGTGCCAGCAGCGCACTAGATTTGGGCGGGGAGCTGTTTTTT
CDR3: CASSALDLGGELFF

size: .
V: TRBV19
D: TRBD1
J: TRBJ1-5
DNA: TGTGCCACCAGCCGGGACAGGGATGGGCAGCCCCAGCATTTT
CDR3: CATSRDRDGQPQHF

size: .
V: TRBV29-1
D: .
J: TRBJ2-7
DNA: TGCAGCGTACCGACAGGTCTGGGCGAGCAGTACTTC
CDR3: CSVPTGLGEQYF

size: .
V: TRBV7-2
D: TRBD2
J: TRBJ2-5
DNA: TGTGCCAGCAGCCTTCAGCGGGGGGGAGAGACCCAGTACTTC
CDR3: CASSLQRGGETQYF

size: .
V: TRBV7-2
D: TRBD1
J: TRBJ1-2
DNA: TGTGCCAGCAGCTTGGTAAGGGGACAGGGAAATGGCTACACCTTC
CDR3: CASSLVRGQGNGYTF

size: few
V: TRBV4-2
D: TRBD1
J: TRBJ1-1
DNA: TGTGCCAGCAGCCAAGAAGGACAGGGATCTGAAGCTTTCTTT
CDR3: CASSQEGQGSEAFF

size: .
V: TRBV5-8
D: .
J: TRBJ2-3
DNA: TGTGCCAGCAGTTACGGGGGGCCTAGCACAGATACGCAGTATTTT
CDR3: CASSYGGPSTDTQYF

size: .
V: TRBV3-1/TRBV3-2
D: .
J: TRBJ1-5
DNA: TGTGCCAGCAGCCAAGATTCCAGGCACAATCAGCCCCAGCATTTT
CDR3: CASSQDSRHNQPQHF

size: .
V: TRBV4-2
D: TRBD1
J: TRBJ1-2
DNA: TGTGCCAGCAGCCAAGGGGCGGGGACAGGGGGAAGGGATGGCTACACCTTC
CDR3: CASSQGAGTGGRDGYTF

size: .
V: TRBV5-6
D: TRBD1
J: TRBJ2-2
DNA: TGTGCCAGCAGCCGGGACAGGGTCGCGTCATGGCTGTTTTTT
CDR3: CASSRDRVASWLFF

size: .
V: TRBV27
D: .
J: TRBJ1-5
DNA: TGTGCCAGCAGTTTATTAGGGGTCAATCAGCCCCAGCATTTT
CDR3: CASSLLGVNQPQHF

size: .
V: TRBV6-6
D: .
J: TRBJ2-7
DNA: TGTGCCAGCACCAACCCGGGACAAAGGCTCCACGAGCAGTACTTC
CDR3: CASTNPGQRLHEQYF

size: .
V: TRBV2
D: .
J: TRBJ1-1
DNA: TGTGCCAGCAGTGAACCTGCCAGCAGGTACACTGAAGCTTTCTTT
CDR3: CASSEPASRYTEAFF

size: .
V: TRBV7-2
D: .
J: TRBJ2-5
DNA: TGTGCCAGCAGCCGCTATCGGACCCTCCCTACGGGACAAGAGACCCAGTACTTC
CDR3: CASSRYRTLPTGQETQYF

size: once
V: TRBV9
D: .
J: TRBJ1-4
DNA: TGTGCCAGCAGCCAAAGGGGGGGAACCCATGAAAAACTGTTTTTT
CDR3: CASSQRGGTHEKLFF